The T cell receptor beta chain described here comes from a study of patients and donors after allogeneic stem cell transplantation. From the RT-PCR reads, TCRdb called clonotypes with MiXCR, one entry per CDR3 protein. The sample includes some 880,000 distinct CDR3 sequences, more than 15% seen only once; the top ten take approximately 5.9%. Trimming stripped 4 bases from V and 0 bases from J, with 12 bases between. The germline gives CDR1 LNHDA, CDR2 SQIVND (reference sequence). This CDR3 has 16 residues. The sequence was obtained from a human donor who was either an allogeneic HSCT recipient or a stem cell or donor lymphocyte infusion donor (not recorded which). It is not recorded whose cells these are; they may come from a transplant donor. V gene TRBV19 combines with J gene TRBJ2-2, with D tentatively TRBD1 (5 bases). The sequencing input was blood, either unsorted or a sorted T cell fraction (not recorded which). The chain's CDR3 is CASSTHRRANTGELFF. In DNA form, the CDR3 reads TGTGCCAGTAGTACACACAGGCGCGCGAACACCGGGGAGCTGTTTTTT. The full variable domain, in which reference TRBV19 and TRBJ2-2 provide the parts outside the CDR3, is DGGITQSPKYLFRKEGQNVTLSCEQNLNHDAMYWYRQDPGQGLRLIYYSQIVNDFQKGDIAEGYSVSREKKESFPLTVTSAQKNPTAFYLCASSTHRRANTGELFFGEGSRLTVL.